This T cell receptor beta chain emerged from a study of T cells in Graves' hyperthyroidism and ophthalmopathy. General study results and limits: The blood repertoire included most of the expanded thyroid clonotypes above 0.001.

The TCR beta CDR3 regions underwent amplification using RNA transcripts as the source. A set of HTBI primers served as the primers for a first-round RT-PCR of the TCR CDR3. TCRdb re-derived calls from the multiplex PCR reads in MiXCR, one entry per CDR3 protein. The data hold about 480,000 distinct CDR3 sequences, with around a quarter observed a single time. Comments on this clonotype: As yet, its antigen is unknown. One end of the junction is discordant with germline, which a read error may explain.

Each ophthalmopathy patient scored at least 3 on the Clinical Activity Score and at least 4 on NOSPECS grade, with duration under 3 months. Fresh peripheral blood, 7.5 to 10 ml of it, supplied the PBMCs. Per germline, CDR1 PRHDT and CDR2 FYEKMQ (reference sequence). This CDR3 is built from 15 residues. The rearrangement links TRBV13 to TRBJ1-3; D ambiguous. The specimen sequenced was blood. The sequence was collected from a woman in her 30s with Graves' ophthalmopathy. DNA of the CDR3: TGTGCCAGCAGCCTAGGCTTCTATTCTGGAAACACCATATATTTT. Its translation is CASSLGFYSGNTIYF.